The T cell receptor (beta chain) under discussion was sequenced for a study of shared clonotypes between healthy human individuals. The ends were cut back, 6 bases at V and 1 base at J, with 13 bases in the middle. This CDR3 region has 14 residues. CDR1 and CDR2 from the germline V gene are SGHDT and YYEEEE. Measured with immunoSEQ multiplex PCR; TCRdb has only the in-frame clones, and not every one. Altogether a few million clones are present, approximately 90% being singletons, with the ten largest covering 0.37%. This TCR was recovered from a man aged 18 to 30 in good health. Some clones in this sample may be carry-over from other donors' samples. The rearrangement links TRBV5-6 to TRBJ1-1; D gene uncertain. The specimen sequenced was naive CD4+ T cells from PBMCs. Subset meaning: CD45RA+ positively selected. As DNA, the CDR3 is TGTGCCAGCAACCCGTCCGGGAAGAACACTGAAGCTTTCTTT. Translated: CASNPSGKNTEAFF.